This is a list of T cell receptor beta chains from one sample in a study of post-analysis software for immune sequencing data. MiXCR was run by TCRdb on the PCR reads, yielding one entry per CDR3 protein. The table has about 570,000 distinct CDR3 sequences, approximately 34% seen once. Sample: blood. The receptors shown here come from a girl aged 2-17 years with multiple sclerosis. Each CDR3 is given with its conserved first and last residue. D genes are given only for firm matches. Only part of the rows carry a size: once, few, many, or a class if the clone is expanded.

TRBD2 | TRBJ2-7 | TRBV10-3 | - | CAISEFLAGGTSYEQYF | TGTGCCATCAGTGAGTTCTTGGCGGGGGGTACTTCCTACGAGCAGTACTTC
- | TRBJ2-3 | TRBV7-6 | - | CASSLGGLAVQDTQYF | TGTGCCAGCAGCCTAGGGGGCCTAGCGGTACAGGATACGCAGTATTTT
- | TRBJ1-1 | TRBV6-1 | - | CASSGSWGNTEAFF | TGTGCCAGCAGTGGCAGTTGGGGGAACACTGAAGCTTTCTTT
TRBD2 | TRBJ2-3 | TRBV6-5 | - | CASSYSGRGDSTDTQYF | TGTGCCAGCAGTTACTCCGGGCGGGGGGATAGCACAGATACGCAGTATTTT
- | TRBJ1-2 | TRBV29-1 | once | CSVRGIFNYGYTF | TGCAGCGTCCGAGGGATCTTTAACTATGGCTACACCTTC
- | TRBJ2-5 | TRBV29-1 | few | CSVVGRYAETQYF | TGCAGCGTTGTGGGCAGATACGCGGAGACCCAGTACTTC
- | TRBJ2-4 | TRBV4-1 | few | CASSLYGNIQYF | TGCGCCAGCAGCTTGTATGGAAACATTCAGTACTTC
TRBD2 | TRBJ2-7 | TRBV7-2 | few | CAIETGGSYEQYF | TGTGCCATCGAGACGGGGGGTTCCTACGAGCAGTACTTC
TRBD1 | TRBJ2-3 | TRBV24-1 | - | CATSDRDRSSSTDTQYF | TGTGCCACCAGTGATCGGGACAGGTCCTCTAGCACAGATACGCAGTATTTT
TRBD1 | TRBJ2-1 | TRBV7-2 | - | CASSPGTANRGQFF | TGTGCCAGCAGCCCCGGGACAGCGAACAGGGGGCAGTTCTTC
- | TRBJ2-5 | TRBV28 | - | CASSSLGVGGETQYF | TGTGCCAGCAGTTCCCTCGGAGTCGGTGGGGAGACCCAGTACTTC
- | TRBJ1-6 | TRBV5-4 | - | CASSQDSRVGPLHF | TGTGCCAGCAGCCAGGACAGCCGCGTAGGACCCCTCCACTTT
- | TRBJ1-4 | TRBV10-1 | few | CASSSTRGFEKLFF | TGCGCCAGCAGTTCGACGAGAGGTTTTGAAAAACTGTTTTTT
- | TRBJ1-2 | TRBV12-3/TRBV12-4 | few | CASTPRGEHYYGYTF | TGTGCCAGCACCCCAAGGGGGGAGCACTACTATGGCTACACCTTC
- | TRBJ2-7 | TRBV5-1 | many | CASSLTGVEQYF | TGCGCCAGCAGCCTGACTGGGGTAGAGCAGTACTTC
- | TRBJ1-5 | TRBV28 | - | CASSHPDSLSNQPQHF | TGTGCCAGCAGCCACCCGGACAGCCTGAGCAATCAGCCCCAGCATTTT
- | TRBJ2-3 | TRBV20-1 | - | CSAPREGRWDTQYF | TGCAGTGCCCCCAGGGAAGGGAGATGGGATACGCAGTATTTT
TRBD1 | TRBJ1-2 | TRBV7-9 | few | CASSFGQANYGYTF | TGTGCCAGCAGCTTCGGACAGGCCAACTATGGCTACACCTTC
TRBD2 | TRBJ2-3 | TRBV5-6 | - | CASSWGGSGGPSTGTQYF | TGTGCCAGCAGCTGGGGTGGTAGCGGGGGGCCAAGCACAGGTACGCAGTATTTT
TRBD2 | TRBJ2-3 | TRBV5-1 | - | CASSLAVAGSTDTQYF | TGCGCCAGCAGCTTGGCGGTAGCGGGGAGCACAGATACGCAGTATTTT
- | TRBJ2-5 | TRBV7-2 | - | CASSLVNIGTQYF | TGTGCCAGCAGCTTAGTAAACATAGGGACCCAGTACTTC
- | TRBJ2-7 | TRBV29-1 | many | CSAIGQFYEQYF | TGCAGCGCCATCGGACAGTTCTACGAGCAGTACTTC
- | TRBJ2-3 | TRBV5-1 | few | CASSLSGSNAYF | TGCGCCAGCAGCTTGTCAGGGTCGAATGCGTATTTT
- | TRBJ1-1 | TRBV16 | - | CASRRQEPEAFF | TGTGCCAGCAGACGACAGGAACCTGAAGCTTTCTTT
- | TRBJ2-1 | TRBV3-1 | few | CASSGRGRHNEQFF | TGTGCCAGCAGCGGGCGGGGACGGCACAATGAGCAGTTCTTC
- | TRBJ1-3 | TRBV2 | few | CASRQEISGNTIYF | TGTGCCAGCAGGCAGGAGATCTCTGGAAACACCATATATTTT
- | TRBJ2-3 | TRBV29-1 | - | CSVVVRGGTHDTQYF | TGCAGCGTTGTGGTCAGGGGGGGCACACACGATACGCAGTATTTT
TRBD2 | TRBJ2-1 | TRBV2 | - | CAIIAGGSSYNEQFF | TGTGCCATCATAGCGGGGGGGAGCTCCTACAATGAGCAGTTCTTC
- | TRBJ2-1 | TRBV27 | many | CASSQGSVNEQFF | TGTGCCAGCAGTCAAGGCTCCGTTAATGAGCAGTTCTTC